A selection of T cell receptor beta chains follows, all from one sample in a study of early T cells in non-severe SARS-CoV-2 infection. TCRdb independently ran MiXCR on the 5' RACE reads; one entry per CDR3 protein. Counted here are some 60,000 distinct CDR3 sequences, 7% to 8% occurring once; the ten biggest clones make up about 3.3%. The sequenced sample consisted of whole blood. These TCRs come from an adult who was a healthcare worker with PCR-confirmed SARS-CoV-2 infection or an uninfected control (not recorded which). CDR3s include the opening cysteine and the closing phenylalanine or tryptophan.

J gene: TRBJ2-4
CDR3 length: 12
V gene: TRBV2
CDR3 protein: CASSDPGNIQYF

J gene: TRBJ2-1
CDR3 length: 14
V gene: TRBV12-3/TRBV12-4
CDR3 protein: CASSLAGRMNEQFF

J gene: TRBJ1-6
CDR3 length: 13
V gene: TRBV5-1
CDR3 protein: CASSLGSGSPLHF

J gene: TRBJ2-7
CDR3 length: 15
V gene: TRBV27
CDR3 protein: CASSSGTSGSHEQYF

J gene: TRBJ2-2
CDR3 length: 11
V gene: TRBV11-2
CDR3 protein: CAFPQGGELFF

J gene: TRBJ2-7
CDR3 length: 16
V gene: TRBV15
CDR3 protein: CATSSPPRRENHEQYF

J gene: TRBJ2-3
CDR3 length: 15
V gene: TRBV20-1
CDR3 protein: CSARGTSGRTDTQYF

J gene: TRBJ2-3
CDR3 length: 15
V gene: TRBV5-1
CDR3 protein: CASSPGGGSTDTQYF

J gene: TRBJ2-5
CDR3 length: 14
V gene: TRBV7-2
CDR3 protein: CASKTGTAKETQYF

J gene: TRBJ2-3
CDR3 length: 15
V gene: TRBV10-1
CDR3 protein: CASSTSGRAGDTQYF

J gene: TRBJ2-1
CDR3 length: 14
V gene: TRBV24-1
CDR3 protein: CATFSGSPYNEQFF

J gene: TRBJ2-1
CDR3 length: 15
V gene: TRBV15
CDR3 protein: CATSTLAGVHNEQFF

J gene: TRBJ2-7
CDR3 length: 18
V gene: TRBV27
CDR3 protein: CASSLLPPGAAGAYEQYF

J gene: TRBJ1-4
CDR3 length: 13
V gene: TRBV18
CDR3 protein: CASSDNANEKLFF

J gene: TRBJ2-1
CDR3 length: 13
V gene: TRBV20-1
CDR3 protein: CSAALPGLNEQFF

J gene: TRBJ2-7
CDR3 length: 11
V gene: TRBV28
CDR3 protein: CASSRGDEQYF

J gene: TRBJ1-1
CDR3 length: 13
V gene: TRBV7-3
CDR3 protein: CASSLLVSTEAFF

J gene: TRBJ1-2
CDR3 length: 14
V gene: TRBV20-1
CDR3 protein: CSARGQGLMKGYTF

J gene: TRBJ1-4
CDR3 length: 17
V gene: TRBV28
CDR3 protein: CASSPSRLGATNEKLFF

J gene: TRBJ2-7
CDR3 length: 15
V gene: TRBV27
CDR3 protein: CASSSPRGDNYEQYF

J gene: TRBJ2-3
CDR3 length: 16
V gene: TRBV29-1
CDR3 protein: CSVEARSSGASDTQYF

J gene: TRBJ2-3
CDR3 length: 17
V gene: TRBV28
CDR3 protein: CASSSHSGGVGSDTQYF

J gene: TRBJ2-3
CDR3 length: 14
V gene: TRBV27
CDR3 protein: CASSAWGSTDTQYF

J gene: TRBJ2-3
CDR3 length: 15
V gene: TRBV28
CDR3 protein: CASSQDRGSTDTQYF

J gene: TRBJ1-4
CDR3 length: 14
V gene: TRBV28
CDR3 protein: CASSGQRTNEKLFF

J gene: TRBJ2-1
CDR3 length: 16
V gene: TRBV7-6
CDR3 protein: CASSPRTSASYNEQFF

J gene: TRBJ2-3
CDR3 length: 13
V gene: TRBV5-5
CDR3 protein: CASRLASTDTQYF

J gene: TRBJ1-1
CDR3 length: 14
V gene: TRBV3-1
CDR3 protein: CASSQAGTGTEAFF

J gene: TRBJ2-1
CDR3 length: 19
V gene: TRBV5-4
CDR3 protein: CASRPGQGERGRSYNEQFF

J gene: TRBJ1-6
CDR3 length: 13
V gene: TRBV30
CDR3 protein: CAWGRQSNSPLHF

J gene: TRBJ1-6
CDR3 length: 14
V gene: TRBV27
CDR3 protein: CASSPGQGDKPLHF

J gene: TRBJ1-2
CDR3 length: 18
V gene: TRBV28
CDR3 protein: CASSLPSQAETGNYGYTF

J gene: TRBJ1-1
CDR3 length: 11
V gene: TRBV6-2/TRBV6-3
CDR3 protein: CASSDHSKAFF

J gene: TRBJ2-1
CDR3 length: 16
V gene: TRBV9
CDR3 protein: CASSSSGLAGVEEQFF

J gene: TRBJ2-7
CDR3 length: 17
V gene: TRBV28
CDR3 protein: CASSSPTSGPGSYEQYF

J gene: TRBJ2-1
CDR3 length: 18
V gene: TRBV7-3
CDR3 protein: CASSARPGAMGLGNEQFF

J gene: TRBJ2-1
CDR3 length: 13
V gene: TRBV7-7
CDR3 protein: CASSRSGNNEQFF

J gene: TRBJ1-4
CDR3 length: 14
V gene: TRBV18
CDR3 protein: CASSPQAVNEKLFF

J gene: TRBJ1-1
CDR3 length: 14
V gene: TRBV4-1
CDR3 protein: CASTQLGRNTEAFF

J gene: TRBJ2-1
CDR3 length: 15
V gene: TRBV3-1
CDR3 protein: CASSTAFSSRNEQFF

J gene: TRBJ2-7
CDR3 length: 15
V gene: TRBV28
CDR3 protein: CASSSVRTISYEQYF

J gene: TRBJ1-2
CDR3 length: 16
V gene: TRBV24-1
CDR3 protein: CATSDSGQVGSYGYTF

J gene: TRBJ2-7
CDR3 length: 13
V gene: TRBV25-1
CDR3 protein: CASGGSPGSEQYF

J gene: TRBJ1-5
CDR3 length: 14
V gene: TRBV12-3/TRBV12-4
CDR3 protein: CASSLRGQGRPQHF

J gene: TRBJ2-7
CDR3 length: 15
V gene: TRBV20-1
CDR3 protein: CSASFAGVGFIEQYF